A single sample gave rise to the 23 T cell receptor beta chains below, sequenced in a study of T cells in Graves' hyperthyroidism and ophthalmopathy. Regions amplified from RNA transcripts were the TCR beta CDR3 regions. The HTBI primer set served for first-round RT-PCR of the TCR CDR3. One entry per CDR3 protein, called by TCRdb with MiXCR from the multiplex PCR reads. The table has 500,000 to 550,000 distinct CDR3 sequences, nearly 20% seen once. Sequencing was done on a sample of blood. These receptor sequences come from a man aged 35 to 55 with Graves' ophthalmopathy.

This chain links TRBV7-2 with TRBJ2-3, with 12 bases lining up with TRBD2. CDR1 is SGHTA, CDR2 FQGNSA, per germline. V shed 5 bases and J 1 base; nucleotides not matched to a gene: 13. The CDR3 has 19 residues. Here the CDR3 DNA reads TGTGCCAGCAGCCCCGGACTAGCGGGGTATTGGTTGGGCACAGATACGCAGTATTTT. Residues: CASSPGLAGYWLGTDTQYF. Full variable domain (rest looked up from reference TRBV7-2 and TRBJ2-3): GAGVSQSPSNKVTEKGKDVELRCDPISGHTALYWYRQSLGQGLEFLIYFQGNSAPDKSGLPSDRFSAERTGGSVSTLTIQRTQQEDSAVYLCASSPGLAGYWLGTDTQYFGPGTRLTVL.

This chain connects TRBV6-2 or TRBV6-3 to TRBJ1-1; possible D gene TRBD1, 6 bases. This CDR3 has 17 residues. V was shortened by 3 bases and J by 0 bases, with 17 bases between the two germline ends. CDR1 is MNHEY and CDR2 is SVGEGT in the germline V gene. CDR3 nucleotide sequence: TGTGCCAGCAGTTATTTAACGGGGGGGGCCATGAACACTGAAGCTTTCTTT. Translating it yields CASSYLTGGAMNTEAFF.

In regard to this clonotype: Mismatch with germline at one junction end may stem from a read error. The V and J genes are TRBV6-5 and TRBJ2-7; TRBD1 agrees at 9 bases. CDR3 length: 18 amino acids. CDR1 is MNHEY, CDR2 SVGAGI, per germline. CDR3 in DNA: TGTGCCAACAGTTACTCTTCACAGGGGGCGGCTCACCTAGACGAGCAGTACTTC. It translates to CANSYSSQGAAHLDEQYF.

This clonotype was detected many times. The rearrangement joins TRBV28 to TRBJ2-7; no reliable D call. The CDR3 length is 12 residues. V lost 6 bases, J lost 3 bases, and 9 bases lay in between. The germline V gene encodes CDR1 MDHEN and CDR2 SYDVKM. CDR3 in DNA: TGTGCCAGCAGCCAAAGAAACTACGAGCAGTACTTC. Protein: CASSQRNYEQYF. The whole variable domain, remainder taken from reference TRBV28 and TRBJ2-7, is DVKVTQSSRYLVKRTGEKVFLECVQDMDHENMFWYRQDPGLGLRLIYFSYDVKMKEKGDIPEGYSVSREKKERFSLILESASTNQTSMYLCASSQRNYEQYFGPGTRLTVT.

This clonotype was counted many times. This chain links TRBV28 with TRBJ2-7; 7 bases map to TRBD2. The length of the CDR3 is 14 residues. Germline V gene lookup returns CDR1 MDHEN and CDR2 SYDVKM. Trimming cost V 1 base and J 2 bases; bases outside gene matches: 2. CDR3 region: CASSLFREAYEQYF. The DNA of the CDR3 is TGTGCCAGCAGTTTATTTCGGGAGGCCTACGAGCAGTACTTC. Full variable domain (missing parts from reference TRBV28 and TRBJ2-7): DVKVTQSSRYLVKRTGEKVFLECVQDMDHENMFWYRQDPGLGLRLIYFSYDVKMKEKGDIPEGYSVSREKKERFSLILESASTNQTSMYLCASSLFREAYEQYFGPGTRLTVT.

The sample holds a few counts of this clonotype. The chain has TRBV4-2 and TRBJ1-1; 7 positions agree with TRBD1. CDR1 and CDR2 from the germline V gene are LGHNA and YNFKEQ. V lost 4 bases and J lost 5; bases outside the gene matches: 4. The CDR3 covers 13 residues. The CDR3 DNA is TGTGCCAGCAGCCCCGCAGGGGGGACTGAAGCTTTCTTT. The encoded protein is CASSPAGGTEAFF.

This clonotype showed up many times. V gene TRBV18 combines with J gene TRBJ2-3; perhaps D is TRBD1 or TRBD2 (5 bases each). The CDR3 loop spans 18 amino acids. V was shortened by 2 bases and J by 1 base, with 19 bases between the two germline ends. Germline V gene data show CDR1 as KGHSH and CDR2 as LQKENI. The DNA of the CDR3 is TGTGCCAGCTCACCATCGGCAGGGAGTAACTTGGGCACAGATACGCAGTATTTT. It codes for CASSPSAGSNLGTDTQYF.

This chain links TRBV11-3 with TRBJ2-3; TRBD2 aligns across 12 bases. There are 17 residues in the CDR3. V trimming: 5 bases; J trimming: 2 bases; junction bases outside the gene matches: 8. Per the germline V gene, CDR1 is SGHNT and CDR2 is YENEEA. The CDR3 reads CASSPGLAGGDTDTQYF. CDR3 nucleotide sequence: TGTGCCAGCAGCCCCGGCCTAGCGGGAGGGGACACAGATACGCAGTATTTT.

This chain uses TRBV2 with TRBJ1-1; D is ambiguous. The CDR3 sequence is 10 residues long. Germline-derived CDR1 and CDR2 are SNHLY and FYNNEI. Here the CDR3 DNA reads TGTGTGCTGTACAGTAGGTCGGCTTTCTTT. It codes for CVLYSRSAFF.

The table lists this clonotype with many counts. V gene TRBV20-1 combines with J gene TRBJ2-1, with 10 positions matching TRBD2. The germline V gene has CDR1 DFQATT and CDR2 SNEGSKA (reference sequence). The CDR3 is 15 residues long. With 0 bases clipped from V and 4 bases from J, the junction kept 3 bases outside the gene matches. The CDR3 DNA follows: TGCAGTGCTAGAGACGGACTAGCGGAGTACAATGAGCAGTTCTTC. It translates to CSARDGLAEYNEQFF.

This clonotype appeared many times. This chain connects TRBV12-3 or TRBV12-4 to TRBJ2-3, with D tentatively TRBD2 (6 bases). Trimming stripped 6 bases from V and 0 bases from J, with 7 bases between. This CDR3 contains 13 residues. CDR3 sequence reads: CASRRDSTDTQYF. CDR3 nucleotide sequence: TGTGCCAGCAGGCGGGACAGCACAGATACGCAGTATTTT.

This clonotype has only a few counts. This chain uses TRBV6-1 with TRBJ1-4, with D unclear. CDR3 length: 14 residues. The germline V gene encodes CDR1 MNHNS and CDR2 SASEGT. The germline V and J ends were trimmed by 3 bases and 8 bases, with 13 bases remaining between them. The CDR3 nucleotides are TGTGCCAGCAGTGAGACACTAAGACAAGAAAAACTGTTTTTT. Encoded protein: CASSETLRQEKLFF.

This clonotype was counted at least ten times. The chain carries TRBV6-2 or TRBV6-3 and TRBJ2-1, with unresolved D. This CDR3 contains 13 residues. Germline lookup yields CDR1 MNHEY and CDR2 SVGEGT. V was trimmed by 0 bases and J by 6 bases, leaving 6 bases between them. In nucleotides, the CDR3 is TGTGCCAGCAGTTACTCAGAGATCAATGAGCAGTTCTTC. Translating gives CASSYSEINEQFF.

V usage is TRBV7-9 and J usage is TRBJ2-1; 8 bases map to TRBD1. The V gene's germline CDR1 is SEHNR and CDR2 FQNEAQ (reference sequence). Germline trimming cut 3 bases from V and 12 bases from J; bases unmatched to any gene: 4. The CDR3 consists of 12 residues. The CDR3 loop reads CASSFGQGGQFF. The CDR3 region has the DNA TGTGCCAGCAGCTTCGGACAGGGCGGGCAGTTCTTC.

J is TRBJ2-3 and V is TRBV12-3 or TRBV12-4; 8 bases map to TRBD2. The ends lost 3 bases at V and 2 bases at J; junction bases unmatched: 4. CDR3 size: 15 residues. CDR3 protein: CASSLASGYTDTQYF. In DNA form, the CDR3 reads TGTGCCAGCAGTTTGGCTAGCGGGTACACAGATACGCAGTATTTT.

This clonotype came up many times. V and J are TRBV7-2 and TRBJ1-2, with D unclear. Trimming removed 3 bases from V and 6 bases from J, with 14 bases in between. The CDR3 spans 14 residues. Germline V CDR1 and CDR2: SGHTA, FQGNSA. The CDR3 protein is CASSFFQALDGYTF. The CDR3 coding sequence is TGTGCCAGCAGCTTCTTCCAGGCCTTGGATGGCTACACCTTC.

The V call is TRBV11-2, the J call TRBJ1-2; D gene uncertain. Germline V gene lookup returns CDR1 SGHAT and CDR2 FQNNGV. The CDR3 covers 15 residues. Trimming cost V 0 bases and J 0 bases, with 8 bases left between them. The CDR3 DNA sequence: TGTGCCAGCAGCTTAGATCGAATCCCTAACTATGGCTACACCTTC. This encodes CASSLDRIPNYGYTF.

The V call is TRBV3-1, the J call TRBJ1-2, with a tentative D call TRBD1 (6 bases). The CDR3 has 18 amino acids. Germline lookup yields CDR1 LGHDT and CDR2 YNNKEL (reference sequence). Between the trimmed V and J ends, which lost 1 base and 4 bases, there was a span of 22 bases. In nucleotides, the CDR3 is TGTGCCAGCAGCCAAGTCCCTGAAAGGGGGGGTTACTTCTATGGCTACACCTTC. Protein product: CASSQVPERGGYFYGYTF.

V and J are TRBV10-3 and TRBJ2-1; tentatively, D is TRBD2 (6 bases). This CDR3 spans 15 amino acids. V lost 9 bases to trimming and J lost 0 bases, with 15 bases between them. Germline assignment: CDR1 ENHRY and CDR2 SYGVKD. The DNA of the CDR3 is TGTGCCATTTTGAGGGCGGGATCCTCCTACAATGAGCAGTTCTTC. Protein product: CAILRAGSSYNEQFF.

This clonotype was seen many times. The chain carries TRBV28 and TRBJ2-4, with 12 nucleotides matching TRBD1. CDR1 and CDR2 (germline): MDHEN, SYDVKM. V shed 1 base and J 2 bases; nucleotides not matched to a gene: 9. CDR3 size: 19 residues. CDR3 bases: TGTGCCAGCAGTTTATTTTGGGACAGGGGGCTACTAACCAAAAACATTCAGTACTTC. Protein: CASSLFWDRGLLTKNIQYF.

In its sample, this clonotype was seen a few times. The chain joins TRBV4-3 to TRBJ2-3, with D uncertain. Germline CDR1 is LGHNA and CDR2 is YSLEER. V was cut by 0 bases and J by 0 bases, with 7 bases left in between. The CDR3 sequence is 15 residues long. Here the CDR3 reads CASSQEARSTDTQYF. Written as DNA, the CDR3 is TGCGCCAGCAGCCAAGAAGCCAGGAGCACAGATACGCAGTATTTT.

This clonotype was recorded at least ten times. The CDR3, as DNA: TGTGCCAGCACTGATGACAAGTGGGGCTACACCTTC. Protein: CASTDDKWGYTF. The chain has TRBV2 and TRBJ1-2; D gene ambiguous. Germline CDR1 reads SNHLY; CDR2 reads FYNNEI. The CDR3 has 12 amino acids. Trimming shortened V by 7 bases and J by 8 bases, and 14 bases separated the two germline ends.

The chain has TRBV19 and TRBJ1-5; D uncertain. The germline gives CDR1 LNHDA, CDR2 SQIVND (reference sequence). The V end lost 5 bases, the J end lost 2 bases, and 10 bases lay between the germline ends. The CDR3 consists of 14 residues. Here the CDR3 DNA reads TGTGCCAGTAGTCCCCTTAGGGGCAATCAGCCCCAGCATTTT. As protein: CASSPLRGNQPQHF.